This TCR beta chain was identified during a study of blood T cell repertoires in COVID-19. The overall study: The United States, Italy and Spain provided the acute and convalescent COVID-19 samples. The cDNA or gDNA used as material had been derived from T cells, B-cell-depleted T cells, or PBMCs.

Germline-derived CDR1 and CDR2 are SNHLY and FYNNEI. Trimming stripped 8 bases from V and 3 bases from J, with 14 bases between. The CDR3 runs 13 residues. In the original analysis: Amplification of reference gene primers provided the estimated nucleated cell counts. Sequencing was performed with immunoSEQ multiplex PCR; in TCRdb, only in-frame clones are kept and a portion is missing. V and J calls and clone size come straight from that table; D and trimming were deduced from the DNA. This sample has over 90,000 clones, with 87% found just once. The sequencing input was peripheral blood. The TCR was taken from a man aged 50-60 years with active COVID-19. The genes are TRBV2 and TRBJ2-7, with D maybe TRBD1 (5 bases). CDR3: CASGGAQGYEQYF. The CDR3 nucleotides are TGTGCCAGCGGTGGGGCTCAGGGCTACGAGCAGTACTTC.